These T cell receptor beta chains were read from a single sample in a study of T cells after yellow fever vaccination. One entry per CDR3 protein results from TCRdb running MiXCR on the 5' RACE reads. The sample lists 300,000 to 450,000 distinct CDR3 sequences, under 7.5% occurring once. The material was PBMCs, obtained 5 days after the yellow fever booster vaccination. The receptors derive from a man younger than 40 who received the YFV17D yellow fever vaccine. CDR3s leave out the opening cysteine and the closing phenylalanine or tryptophan. D genes are given only for firm matches.

TRBJ2-3	NA	TRBV5-1	ASRSAQY
TRBJ2-1	TRBD2	TRBV14	ASSLGLAGGVEQF
TRBJ2-3	NA	TRBV4-3	ASSHLTQTWEDTQY
TRBJ2-1	TRBD2	TRBV10-3	AISGTSGVSYNEQF
TRBJ2-1	NA	TRBV5-6	ASTPGLYNEQF
TRBJ2-1	TRBD2	TRBV12-3/TRBV12-4	ASSPGLADYNEQF
TRBJ2-3	TRBD1	TRBV30	AWSPGQGTDTQY
TRBJ2-7	NA	TRBV5-5	ASSTGGQGVREQY
TRBJ1-5	NA	TRBV30	AWSSRAQPQH
TRBJ2-5	NA	TRBV20-1	SAPTIGMETQY
TRBJ1-1	NA	TRBV30	AWRFRGINLGTEAF
TRBJ1-6	TRBD1	TRBV3-1	ASSQDLTGGYSPLH
TRBJ1-6	NA	TRBV5-5	ASSLGSGASPLH
TRBJ2-5	NA	TRBV30	AWRGGRETQY
TRBJ2-7	NA	TRBV5-1	ASSLDPGPQY
TRBJ2-3	NA	TRBV19	ASSPSVVPGTDTQY
TRBJ1-6	NA	TRBV14	ASSRLGSYNSPLH
TRBJ2-2	NA	TRBV7-6	ASSLDWIGELF
TRBJ2-1	NA	TRBV6-1	ASSEEYEQF
TRBJ2-1	NA	TRBV28	ASSFNPRDEQF
TRBJ2-1	TRBD2	TRBV5-5	ASSLSSLAGAWYNEQF
TRBJ2-7	TRBD2	TRBV4-2	ASSQELAGGYDEQY
TRBJ2-7	NA	TRBV7-9	ASSLAGSDGTYEQY
TRBJ2-7	NA	TRBV2	ASEIDRDSYEQY
TRBJ2-7	NA	TRBV21-1	ASSKVGDRDEQY
TRBJ2-1	TRBD2	TRBV5-6	ASSFFTTSGVNEQF
TRBJ1-1	NA	TRBV9	ASRPGTSEQAF
TRBJ2-1	NA	TRBV4-3	ASSQEGRSYNEQF
TRBJ2-1	TRBD2	TRBV5-1	ASSPESGVQF
TRBJ2-3	NA	TRBV20-1	SASSLGSADTQY